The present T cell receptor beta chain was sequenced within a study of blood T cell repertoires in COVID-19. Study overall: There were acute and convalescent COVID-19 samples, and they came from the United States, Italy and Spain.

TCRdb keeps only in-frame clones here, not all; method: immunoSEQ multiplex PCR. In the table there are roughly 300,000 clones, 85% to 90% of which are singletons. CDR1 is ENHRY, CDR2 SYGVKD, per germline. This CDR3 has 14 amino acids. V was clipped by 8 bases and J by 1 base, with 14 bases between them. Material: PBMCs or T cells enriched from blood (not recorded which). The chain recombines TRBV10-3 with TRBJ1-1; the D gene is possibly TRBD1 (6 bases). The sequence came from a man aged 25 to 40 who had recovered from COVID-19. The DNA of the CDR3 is TGTGCCATCCGAGAATCGACAGGGAACACTGAAGCTTTCTTT. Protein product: CAIRESTGNTEAFF.